This TCR beta chain was recorded in a study of blood T cell repertoires in COVID-19. Study-wide background: T cells, B-cell-depleted T cells, or PBMCs provided the cDNA or gDNA that served as material.

Trimming removed 2 bases from V and 4 bases from J; junction bases left unmatched: 16. CDR1 SGHNT and CDR2 YYREEE come from the germline V gene (reference sequence). This CDR3 has 19 amino acids. Study members were between roughly 18 and 89 years old and lived in fewer than 30 US regions. Allocation to cohorts depended on clinical history reported by the participants. Either two negative PCRs, clearance, or symptom resolution qualified Cohort 3 donors as recovered. TCRdb keeps only in-frame clones here, not all; method: immunoSEQ multiplex PCR. The repertoire holds 400,000 to 450,000 clones, 90% seen once, with about 0.6% in the top ten.

The chain links TRBV5-4 to TRBJ1-2; 11 nucleotides match TRBD1. This clonotype originated in a man between 18 and 29 years old who had recovered from COVID-19. Sequenced input: PBMCs or T cells enriched from blood (not recorded which). The CDR3 nucleotides are TGTGCCAGCAGCTTAACAGTTCTGGGGGGACAGGGGGTTTCCTATGGCTACACCTTC. Encoded protein: CASSLTVLGGQGVSYGYTF.